This entry lists 7 T cell receptor beta chains sequenced from one sample in a study of OX40 agonist ivuxolimab in advanced cancers. Assay: immunoSEQ multiplex PCR; the TCRdb copy retains only in-frame clones and omits some. The sample shows some 9,000 clones, roughly 90% of them seen only once. Sequencing used CD4+ or CD8+ T cells sorted from blood, obtained in a trial of the OX40 agonist ivuxolimab. These receptors were collected from an adult with an advanced solid tumor such as melanoma, head and neck, liver or kidney cancer.

The V and J genes are TRBV7-2 and TRBJ2-3, with a possible D match to TRBD2 (6 bases). The CDR3 spans 12 residues. V lost 0 bases and J 8 bases, leaving 6 bases between the germline ends. Germline V CDR1 and CDR2: SGHTA, FQGNSA. Here the CDR3 DNA reads TGTGCCAGCAGCTTAGCGGGAGGTACGCAGTATTTT. Amino acid sequence: CASSLAGGTQYF. The full variable domain, in which reference TRBV7-2 and TRBJ2-3 provide the parts outside the CDR3, is GAGVSQSPSNKVTEKGKDVELRCDPISGHTALYWYRQSLGQGLEFLIYFQGNSAPDKSGLPSDRFSAERTGGSVSTLTIQRTQQEDSAVYLCASSLAGGTQYFGPGTRLTVL.

The rearrangement uses TRBV5-4 and TRBJ1-2; 12 bases are a match to TRBD1. Germline V gene lookup returns CDR1 SGHNT and CDR2 YYREEE (reference sequence). CDR3 length: 17 residues. Trimming at V came to 4 bases and at J to 2 bases, leaving 9 bases not matched to a gene. CDR3 DNA: TGTGCCAGCAGCCTGGGACAGGGGGCTTTCGTAAACTATGGCTACACCTTC. This codes for CASSLGQGAFVNYGYTF.

V and J are TRBV28 and TRBJ2-1, with 10 bases lining up with TRBD2. Trimming removed 5 bases from V and 5 bases from J; junction bases left unmatched: 6. In germline, CDR1 is MDHEN, CDR2 SYDVKM. CDR3 size: 15 residues. The CDR3 region is CASSRPGLANNEQFF. CDR3 DNA sequence: TGTGCCAGCAGTCGACCGGGACTAGCGAACAATGAGCAGTTCTTC.

This chain joins TRBV28 and TRBJ1-2; 9 bases line up with TRBD1. The CDR3 has 14 amino acids. The germline V gene encodes CDR1 MDHEN and CDR2 SYDVKM. V dropped 5 bases and J dropped 8; count of bases not matched to a gene: 9. The CDR3 DNA reads as TGTGCCAGCAGTACGGGACAGGGCTCTGCAGGCTACACCTTC. This gives the protein CASSTGQGSAGYTF.

The chain joins TRBV7-8 to TRBJ2-5, with 8 bases that match TRBD2. Germline CDR1 SGHVS, CDR2 FQNEAQ. The CDR3 has 11 residues. V lost 4 bases and J lost 14; bases outside the gene matches: 6. The chain's CDR3 is CASSSGTRPYF. The CDR3 coding sequence is TGTGCCAGCAGCTCCGGGACTAGACCTTACTTC.

The V call is TRBV2, the J call TRBJ2-2; 9 bases fit TRBD2. Trimming cost V 6 bases and J 9 bases; bases outside gene matches: 2. Germline V lookup: CDR1 SNHLY, CDR2 FYNNEI. The CDR3 runs 12 residues. The CDR3 nucleotides read TGTGCCAGCAGGGGACTAGCTTGGGAGCTGTTTTTT. Translated: CASRGLAWELFF.

The V gene is TRBV28, the J gene TRBJ2-4; TRBD1 agrees at 8 bases. This CDR3 spans 14 amino acids. Unmatched junction bases numbered 7, after V lost 10 bases and J lost 2 bases. Germline CDR1 reads MDHEN; CDR2 reads SYDVKM. The CDR3 here is CATQGAVTKNIQYF. CDR3 nucleotides: TGTGCCACCCAGGGGGCTGTGACCAAAAACATTCAGTACTTC.